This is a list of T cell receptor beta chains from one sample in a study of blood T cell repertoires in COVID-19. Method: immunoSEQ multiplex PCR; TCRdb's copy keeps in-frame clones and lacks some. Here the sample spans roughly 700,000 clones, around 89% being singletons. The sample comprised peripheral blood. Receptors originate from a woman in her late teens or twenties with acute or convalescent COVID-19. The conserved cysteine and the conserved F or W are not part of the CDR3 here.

ASSPGGAYNEQF	TRBJ2-1	TRBV6-5
ASRLGRGRNYGYT	TRBJ1-2	TRBV19
ASGDRGDEAF	TRBJ1-1	TRBV30
ASSYPGQGSNYGYT	TRBJ1-2	TRBV6-6
ASSLGQGAGSEQF	TRBJ2-1	TRBV5-4
ASSVYRDGEAF	TRBJ1-1	TRBV9
ASSQERGAGTPIYEQY	TRBJ2-7	TRBV4-1
SVAGTGYGYT	TRBJ1-2	TRBV29-1
ASSRGLQSTEAF	TRBJ1-1	TRBV3-1/TRBV3-2
AGGGVGTEAF	TRBJ1-1	TRBV30
ASSLSGYGYT	TRBJ1-2	TRBV7-9
ASSLERGQGAFRGAF	TRBJ1-1	TRBV5-4
ASSHDRPSSYYGYT	TRBJ1-2	TRBV7-9
ASSPPREGGGYQPQH	TRBJ1-5	TRBV19
AWSVQAAGGYT	TRBJ1-2	TRBV30
ASSFLGSSYNSPLH	TRBJ1-6	TRBV27
ASSLAPTQGRNEQF	TRBJ2-1	TRBV5-1
ASSLSAGYFTGYT	TRBJ1-2	TRBV27
ASSPAGGYTGELF	TRBJ2-2	TRBV7-2
ASSPETGINYGYT	TRBJ1-2	TRBV18
SAGSQAMNTEAF	TRBJ1-1	TRBV29-1
ASSQVKGGGGGTGELF	TRBJ2-2	TRBV3-1/TRBV3-2
ASSKTPTNTEAF	TRBJ1-1	TRBV19
ASSLGDRASGNTIY	TRBJ1-3	TRBV7-6
ASSLRVPSYEQY	TRBJ2-7	TRBV7-2
ASSTENYGYT	TRBJ1-2	TRBV12-3/TRBV12-4